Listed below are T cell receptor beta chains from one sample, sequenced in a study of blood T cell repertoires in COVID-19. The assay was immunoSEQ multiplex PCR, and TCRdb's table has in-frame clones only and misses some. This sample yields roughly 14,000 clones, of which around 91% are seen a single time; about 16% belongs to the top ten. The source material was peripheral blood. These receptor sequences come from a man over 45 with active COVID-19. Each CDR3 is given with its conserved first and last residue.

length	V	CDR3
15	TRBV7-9	CASSSEREGTDTQYF
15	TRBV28	CATLTSGRFYGTQYF
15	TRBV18	CASSPPTLAGGEQYF
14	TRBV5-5	CASSIGQGGYEQYF
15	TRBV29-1	CSALLAGGSYNEQFF
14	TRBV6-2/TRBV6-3	CASSPWTVSYEQYF
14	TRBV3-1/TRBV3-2	CASSPRSSYNEQFF
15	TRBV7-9	CASSWGTGSPDTQYF
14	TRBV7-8	CASSLAQGGSEQFF
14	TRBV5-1	CASSVGQGVQTQYF
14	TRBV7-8	CASKASGGTDTQYF
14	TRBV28	CASRTTGNNQPQHF
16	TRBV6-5	CASSLQGAGGTGELFF
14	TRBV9	CASSTPTGNDVYTF